This T cell receptor beta chain stems from a study of tumor-infiltrating lymphocytes in primary liver carcinoma. A constant-region primer served to make TCR beta cDNA from around 540 ng total RNA. Generation of the TCR beta libraries relied on three nested multiplex PCR rounds using slightly modified ARM-PCR. The first two PCR rounds used TRBV1-TRBV30 primers with a Cbeta primer, approximately 10 cycles each. TCRdb recomputed calls from the multiplex PCR reads with MiXCR, one row per CDR3 protein. The sample records under 130,000 distinct CDR3 sequences, about four fifths being singletons. About this clonotype: One junction end disagrees with the germline gene, perhaps due to a read error.

Co-extraction of both nucleic acids (RNA and DNA) used about 18-31 mg of unsorted bulk tissue. The CDR3 extends over 14 amino acids. Germline assignment: CDR1 SGHAT and CDR2 FQNNGV. This chain connects TRBV11-2 to TRBJ1-5; D call uncertain. Sequencing used liver tumor tissue from sampling region 3. The subset is: tumor region T3, left-lateral pole. The receptor was derived from a middle-aged man with primary liver carcinoma and hepatitis B virus infection. CDR3 coding DNA: TGTGCCAGCAGCTCCCAGAACCCTAATCAGCCCCAGCATTTC. As protein: CASSSQNPNQPQHF.